A single sample is the source of the 19 T cell receptor beta chains below, sequenced in a study of OX40 agonist ivuxolimab in advanced cancers. Assay: immunoSEQ multiplex PCR; the TCRdb copy retains only in-frame clones and omits some. Among 8,000 to 10,000 clones listed, around 92% were seen once. The input for sequencing was CD4+ or CD8+ T cells sorted from blood, taken in a trial of the OX40 agonist ivuxolimab. These receptor sequences come from an adult with an advanced solid tumor such as melanoma, head and neck, liver or kidney cancer.

This chain connects TRBV11-2 to TRBJ2-1; 7 bases match TRBD1. The germline CDR1 and CDR2 sequences are SGHAT and FQNNGV. This CDR3 has 16 residues. Trimming removed 1 base from V and 3 bases from J; junction bases left unmatched: 6. The CDR3 is CASSLGGTALYNEQFF. DNA of the CDR3: TGTGCCAGCAGCTTAGGGGGGACAGCGCTCTACAATGAGCAGTTCTTC.

V usage is TRBV7-2 and J usage is TRBJ2-6; 7 nucleotides align to TRBD2. The CDR3 extends over 17 amino acids. Germline V gene lookup returns CDR1 SGHTA and CDR2 FQGNSA. V shed 8 bases, J shed 0 bases, and the junction held 10 bases outside the gene matches. CDR3 region: CASARLGLSSGANVLTF. The CDR3 coding sequence is TGTGCCAGCGCAAGGTTGGGACTATCCTCTGGGGCCAACGTCCTGACTTTC.

The chain joins TRBV19 to TRBJ2-1; 8 bases agree with TRBD2. This CDR3 region has 15 residues. CDR1 is LNHDA, CDR2 SQIVND, per germline (reference sequence). J was trimmed by 3 bases and V by 6 bases; bases with no gene match: 7. CDR3: CASRTSLADYNEQFF. In nucleotides, the CDR3 is TGTGCCAGTAGAACTTCACTAGCGGACTACAATGAGCAGTTCTTC.

The chain has TRBV5-4 and TRBJ2-5, with D perhaps given as TRBD1 or TRBD2 (5 bases each). In germline, CDR1 is SGHNT, CDR2 YYREEE (reference sequence). The CDR3 is made up of 14 amino acids. V dropped 4 bases and J dropped 3 bases, with 13 bases sitting between them. The CDR3 DNA follows: TGTGCCAGCAGCGGAACCGGGACGGAAGAGACCCAGTACTTC. Translated: CASSGTGTEETQYF. The full variable domain, rest sourced from reference TRBV5-4 and TRBJ2-5, is ETGVTQSPTHLIKTRGQQVTLRCSSQSGHNTVSWYQQALGQGPQFIFQYYREEENGRGNFPPRFSGLQFPNYSSELNVNALELDDSALYLCASSGTGTEETQYFGPGTRLLVL.

This chain connects TRBV5-1 to TRBJ1-2; D is uncertain. Germline CDR1 reads SGHRS; CDR2 reads YFSETQ. The length of the CDR3 is 14 residues. V lost 0 bases, J lost 2 bases, and 8 bases lay in between. In DNA, the CDR3 is TGCGCCAGCAGCTTGGTGGCTGACAACTATGGCTACACCTTC. Translated: CASSLVADNYGYTF.

This chain links TRBV11-2 with TRBJ2-7, with D maybe TRBD2 (5 bases). Germline CDR1 and CDR2: SGHAT and FQNNGV. The CDR3 is 14 residues long. V lost 1 base to trimming and J lost 7 bases, with 14 bases between them. This chain's CDR3 is CASSLGPGGGEQYF. The DNA of the CDR3 is TGTGCCAGCAGCTTAGGCCCGGGTGGAGGAGAGCAGTACTTC.

This rearrangement joins TRBV5-5 to TRBJ2-2; 7 bases are shared with TRBD2. The CDR3 contains 17 residues. Germline V gene lookup returns CDR1 SGHKS and CDR2 YYEKEE (reference sequence). J gave up 1 base and V 5 bases, and 11 bases lay outside the gene matches. DNA of the CDR3: TGTGCCAGCAGTCATCACACTAGCGCTAAGAACACCGGGGAGCTGTTTTTT. Translation: CASSHHTSAKNTGELFF.

This chain joins TRBV5-1 and TRBJ1-5; D call uncertain. The CDR3 totals 15 residues. V was cut by 4 bases and J by 4 bases, with 15 bases left in between. In germline, CDR1 is SGHRS, CDR2 YFSETQ. The CDR3 DNA is TGCGCCAGCAGCCAAGCCCCCGGGAAAAATCAGCCCCAGCATTTT. This encodes CASSQAPGKNQPQHF.

The J gene is TRBJ1-1, the V gene TRBV10-2; TRBD1 might be the D (6 bases). Trimming cost V 3 bases and J 6 bases, with 14 bases left between them. The CDR3 covers 14 residues. The V gene's germline CDR1 is WSHSY and CDR2 SAAADI. The CDR3 DNA reads as TGCGCCAGCAGTGACGGGGGCTTTATCGCTGAAGCTTTCTTT. This sequence encodes CASSDGGFIAEAFF.

This CDR3 reads CASSILSSNYGYTF. In DNA, the CDR3 is TGTGCCAGTAGTATTCTAAGTTCGAACTATGGCTACACCTTC. The rearrangement uses TRBV19 and TRBJ1-2; no clear D gene. Per germline, CDR1 LNHDA and CDR2 SQIVND (reference sequence). CDR3 length equals 14 residues. V lost 3 bases to trimming and J lost 2 bases, with 10 bases between them.

The rearrangement joins TRBV9 to TRBJ1-1; TRBD1 matches at 9 bases. CDR1 and CDR2 (germline): SGDLS, YYNGEE. With V trimmed by 0 bases and J by 3 bases, 6 bases remained unmatched. The CDR3 covers 16 residues. CDR3 loop: CASSVAGDRVDTEAFF. The CDR3 DNA follows: TGTGCCAGCAGCGTAGCTGGGGACAGGGTAGACACTGAAGCTTTCTTT.

The rearrangement links TRBV7-3 to TRBJ2-5, with TRBD1 matching over 7 bases. In germline, CDR1 is SGHTA, CDR2 FQGTGA. The CDR3 sequence is 15 residues long. Unmatched junction bases numbered 9, after V lost 4 bases and J lost 4 bases. CDR3 loop: CASSYSTGNGETQYF. DNA for the CDR3: TGTGCCAGCAGCTACTCGACAGGGAATGGAGAGACCCAGTACTTC.

The chain uses TRBV5-1 and TRBJ2-7; perhaps TRBD2 as D (6 bases). The ends were cut back, 3 bases at V and 2 bases at J, with 21 bases in the middle. Germline CDR1 is SGHRS and CDR2 is YFSETQ. The CDR3 totals 17 residues. This CDR3 reads CASSSSPGRTGAYEQYF. The DNA for the CDR3 is TGCGCCAGCAGCTCCTCCCCGGGACGGACGGGGGCCTACGAGCAGTACTTC.

This chain links TRBV5-4 with TRBJ2-1; the D call may be TRBD1 or TRBD2 (7 bases each). The V and J ends lost 3 bases and 5 bases respectively, with 21 bases between them. Germline V lookup: CDR1 SGHNT, CDR2 YYREEE (reference sequence). The CDR3 contains 17 residues. For the CDR3, the DNA is TGTGCCAGCAGCTCGGGAGCGGGAAGGGGGCACAACAATGAGCAGTTCTTC. Translating gives CASSSGAGRGHNNEQFF.

This chain links TRBV7-2 with TRBJ1-6; D is uncertain. CDR3 size: 16 residues. The ends were cut back, 3 bases at V and 5 bases at J, with 14 bases in the middle. CDR1 is SGHTA, CDR2 FQGNSA, per germline. This CDR3 reads CASSLNGPLNNSPLHF. The DNA for the CDR3 is TGTGCCAGCAGCTTGAATGGGCCATTAAATAATTCACCCCTCCACTTT.

The chain carries TRBV29-1 and TRBJ2-7; D is ambiguous. Germline assignment: CDR1 SQVTM and CDR2 ANQGSEA. The CDR3 consists of 13 residues. V lost 6 bases to trimming and J lost 3 bases, with 15 bases between them. The CDR3 region is CSVMKTWGYEQYF. DNA of the CDR3: TGCAGCGTGATGAAGACCTGGGGCTACGAGCAGTACTTC.

The gene calls are TRBV28 and TRBJ1-6; no clear D. Germline V gives CDR1 MDHEN, CDR2 SYDVKM. The CDR3 loop spans 14 amino acids. The germline V and J ends were trimmed by 6 bases and 6 bases, with 12 bases remaining between them. CDR3 residues: CASRPGPINSPLHF. CDR3 sequence (DNA): TGTGCCAGCAGACCCGGACCGATTAATTCACCCCTCCACTTT.

This chain connects TRBV2 to TRBJ1-5, with TRBD1 matching 9 bases. The germline CDR1 and CDR2 sequences are SNHLY and FYNNEI. V was pared by 4 bases and J by 6 bases, with 13 bases of the junction left unmatched. The CDR3 has 17 amino acids. This CDR3 reads CASSGSQPGQGFQPQHF. Here the CDR3 DNA reads TGTGCCAGCAGTGGGTCCCAACCGGGACAGGGCTTTCAGCCCCAGCATTTT.

This chain uses TRBV6-1 with TRBJ1-5; D ambiguous. The CDR3 runs 14 residues. V lost 7 bases and J 3 bases, leaving 13 bases between the germline ends. CDR1 MNHNS and CDR2 SASEGT come from the germline V gene. CDR3 in DNA: TGTGCCAGCACCCCTGGGGAGTACAATCAGCCCCAGCATTTT. It yields the protein CASTPGEYNQPQHF.